What follows are 29 T cell receptor beta chains derived from one specimen sequenced in a study of technical replicates of blood from a handful of donors. TCRdb keeps only in-frame clones here, not all; method: immunoSEQ multiplex PCR. The sample has under 95,000 clones, over 90% seen once. The specimen was T cells isolated from PBMCs. These receptors all come from a human donor in good health.

J is TRBJ2-7 and V is TRBV5-4, with a possible D match to TRBD2 (6 bases). CDR3 length: 17 residues. The germline V gene encodes CDR1 SGHNT and CDR2 YYREEE (reference sequence). Trimming stripped 0 bases from V and 9 bases from J, with 25 bases between. The CDR3 DNA follows: TGTGCCAGCAGCTTGGGCGGGATTAAGGGAGGATTAGGAGGGCAGTACTTC. Amino acids: CASSLGGIKGGLGGQYF. Using reference TRBV5-4 and TRBJ2-7 for the parts outside the CDR3, the full variable domain is ETGVTQSPTHLIKTRGQQVTLRCSSQSGHNTVSWYQQALGQGPQFIFQYYREEENGRGNFPPRFSGLQFPNYSSELNVNALELDDSALYLCASSLGGIKGGLGGQYFGPGTRLTVT.

The chain is built from TRBV9 and TRBJ2-3; TRBD2 matches 8 bases. V lost 4 bases and J lost 0; bases outside the gene matches: 10. Germline V gene sequence: CDR1 SGDLS, CDR2 YYNGEE. The CDR3 contains 17 residues. The CDR3 region has the DNA TGTGCCAGCAGCCTCTCCGGGGGGGGGCGGAGCACAGATACGCAGTATTTT. Translated, it gives CASSLSGGGRSTDTQYF.

This chain connects TRBV28 to TRBJ2-3; 10 bases are shared with TRBD2. This CDR3 is built from 16 residues. Unmatched junction bases numbered 12, after V lost 8 bases and J lost 4 bases. Germline V gene sequence: CDR1 MDHEN, CDR2 SYDVKM. In DNA form, the CDR3 reads TGTGCCAGCTCGCGCGGAGCGGGAGGGAAGGCAGATACGCAGTATTTT. This encodes CASSRGAGGKADTQYF.

The chain links TRBV10-1 to TRBJ1-5, with D perhaps TRBD1 (5 bases). Germline CDR1 reads WNHNN; CDR2 reads SYGVQD (reference sequence). CDR3 length equals 14 residues. The ends were cut back, 0 bases at V and 5 bases at J, with 8 bases in the middle. The CDR3 loop reads CASSESGVHQPQHF. DNA for the CDR3: TGCGCCAGCAGTGAGTCAGGGGTTCATCAGCCCCAGCATTTT.

The rearrangement joins TRBV5-1 to TRBJ1-2; 7 positions match TRBD1. Germline CDR1 reads SGHRS; CDR2 reads YFSETQ. V trimming: 4 bases; J trimming: 5 bases; junction bases outside the gene matches: 5. The CDR3 has 13 amino acids. This CDR3 reads CASSAGQSYGYTF. CDR3 nucleotide sequence: TGCGCCAGCAGCGCGGGACAGAGTTATGGCTACACCTTC. The full variable domain, in which reference TRBV5-1 and TRBJ1-2 provide the parts outside the CDR3, is KAGVTQTPRYLIKTRGQQVTLSCSPISGHRSVSWYQQTPGQGLQFLFEYFSETQRNKGNFPGRFSGRQFSNSRSEMNVSTLELGDSALYLCASSAGQSYGYTFGSGTRLTVV.

V usage is TRBV10-1 and J usage is TRBJ2-1; D is possibly TRBD2 (6 bases). Trimming removed 0 bases at V and 0 bases at J, with 9 bases between. Germline-derived CDR1 and CDR2 are WNHNN and SYGVQD (reference sequence). This CDR3 is built from 16 residues. The chain's CDR3 is CASSESTGDSYNEQFF. The DNA of the CDR3 is TGCGCCAGCAGTGAGTCGACGGGAGACTCCTACAATGAGCAGTTCTTC.

The rearrangement uses TRBV15 and TRBJ2-1; D is perhaps TRBD2 (5 bases). Per the germline V gene, CDR1 is LNHNV and CDR2 is YYDKDF (reference sequence). This CDR3 is 14 amino acids long. The V gene lost 3 bases and the J gene lost 9 bases, with 15 bases spanning the gap. The CDR3 region is CATSSTFPGGEQFF. As DNA, the CDR3 is TGTGCCACCAGCAGCACTTTTCCCGGAGGTGAGCAGTTCTTC.

The CDR3 bases are TGCGCCAGCAGCCAAGAGGTGGGGGGGACCTACGAGCAGTACTTC. Its translation is CASSQEVGGTYEQYF. The rearrangement joins TRBV4-1 to TRBJ2-7, with 7 nucleotides matching TRBD2. Germline assignment: CDR1 MGHRA and CDR2 YSYEKL. CDR3 length equals 15 residues. V was pared by 0 bases and J by 2 bases, with 4 bases of the junction left unmatched.

This chain connects TRBV4-2 to TRBJ2-5; TRBD1 is a possible D gene (6 bases). The CDR3 is made up of 15 amino acids. The germline V gene encodes CDR1 LGHNA and CDR2 YNFKEQ. Trimming shortened V by 0 bases and J by 5 bases, and 13 bases separated the two germline ends. The CDR3 nucleotides read TGTGCCAGCAGCCAAGATTTCTGGGGGCGCGAGACCCAGTACTTC. As protein: CASSQDFWGRETQYF.

In its sample, this clone was seen once. This chain links TRBV5-1 with TRBJ2-3; a weak D match, TRBD1 (5 bases). The germline V gene encodes CDR1 SGHRS and CDR2 YFSETQ. The V end was cut by 0 bases, the J end by 4 bases, with 12 bases between. The CDR3 has 15 amino acids. The CDR3 DNA reads TGCGCCAGCAGCTTGGGTCAGGGTACTGCAGATACGCAGTATTTT. This translates into CASSLGQGTADTQYF. Together with reference TRBV5-1 and TRBJ2-3, the CDR3 gives the full variable domain: KAGVTQTPRYLIKTRGQQVTLSCSPISGHRSVSWYQQTPGQGLQFLFEYFSETQRNKGNFPGRFSGRQFSNSRSEMNVSTLELGDSALYLCASSLGQGTADTQYFGPGTRLTVL.

The chain couples TRBV4-1 to TRBJ1-1, with a weak D call TRBD1 (6 bases). CDR1 and CDR2 from the germline V gene are MGHRA and YSYEKL. The V end lost 4 bases, the J end lost 0 bases, and 15 bases lay between the germline ends. The CDR3 has 16 amino acids. CDR3 nucleotide sequence: TGCGCCAGCAGCCTATTCTTGGGACATATGAACACTGAAGCTTTCTTT. As protein: CASSLFLGHMNTEAFF.

The J gene is TRBJ1-1, the V gene TRBV5-1; no firm D call. Germline V gene data show CDR1 as SGHRS and CDR2 as YFSETQ. This CDR3 comprises 15 residues. Trimming cost V 0 bases and J 4 bases, with 13 bases left between them. CDR3 region: CASSLGMGSSTEAFF. In DNA, the CDR3 is TGCGCCAGCAGCTTGGGTATGGGGAGTTCCACTGAAGCTTTCTTT.

V is TRBV25-1 and J is TRBJ2-3; 12 bases align to TRBD2. In germline, CDR1 is MGHDK, CDR2 SYGVNS. CDR3 size: 14 residues. V was pared by 9 bases and J by 2 bases, with 3 bases of the junction left unmatched. The CDR3 region is CASGLAGLTDTQYF. The CDR3 bases are TGTGCCAGTGGACTAGCGGGGCTCACAGATACGCAGTATTTT.

The chain couples TRBV5-6 to TRBJ1-2, with D perhaps TRBD1 (6 bases). CDR3 length equals 13 residues. Germline CDR1 and CDR2: SGHDT and YYEEEE. Trimming shortened V by 3 bases and J by 8 bases, and 14 bases separated the two germline ends. This CDR3 is CASSSRGGRGYTF. In nucleotides, the CDR3 is TGTGCCAGCAGCTCGAGGGGGGGCAGAGGCTACACCTTC.

This chain links TRBV5-4 with TRBJ2-7; D is unresolved. V lost 2 bases and J lost 3, with 18 bases in between. This CDR3 has 16 residues. The germline gives CDR1 SGHNT, CDR2 YYREEE (reference sequence). CDR3 sequence: CASSFFSLPGGYEQYF. Written as DNA, the CDR3 is TGTGCCAGCAGCTTTTTCTCCCTCCCGGGTGGCTACGAGCAGTACTTC.

V is TRBV27 and J is TRBJ2-7; 8 bases align to TRBD2. Trimming took 7 bases from V and 2 from J; bases not matched to a gene: 16. This CDR3 region has 17 residues. Germline V gene sequence: CDR1 MNHEY, CDR2 SMNVEV (reference sequence). The CDR3 region is CASTLSFPSGFAYEQYF. CDR3 sequence (DNA): TGTGCCAGCACCTTATCTTTTCCTAGCGGGTTCGCCTACGAGCAGTACTTC.

CDR3 bases: TGTGCCAGCAGTTATCTAGCGGGGGGTACCTACGAGCAGTACTTC. It specifies CASSYLAGGTYEQYF. The chain links TRBV6-5 to TRBJ2-7; 11 bases align to TRBD2. The CDR3 consists of 15 residues. With V trimmed by 3 bases and J by 2 bases, 3 bases remained unmatched. Germline V gene sequence: CDR1 MNHEY, CDR2 SVGAGI.

The rearrangement uses TRBV4-1 and TRBJ2-1; TRBD2 aligns across 11 bases. CDR1 MGHRA and CDR2 YSYEKL come from the germline V gene. J gave up 8 bases and V 3 bases, and 12 bases lay outside the gene matches. CDR3 length equals 17 residues. The CDR3 DNA reads as TGCGCCAGCAGCCAGGTCCCCTCTAGCGGGAGGAGGTATGAGCAGTTCTTC. Encoded protein: CASSQVPSSGRRYEQFF.

The rearrangement uses TRBV5-1 and TRBJ2-5; 9 bases agree with TRBD2. This CDR3 has 15 residues. V was clipped by 5 bases and J by 5 bases; unmatched bases: 10. Germline lookup yields CDR1 SGHRS and CDR2 YFSETQ. The CDR3 DNA follows: TGCGCCAGCAGTCAATCTAGCGGGGCCTTGGAGACCCAGTACTTC. It codes for CASSQSSGALETQYF.

The chain recombines TRBV7-6 with TRBJ1-1; 8 bases line up with TRBD1. Germline trimming cut 3 bases from V and 6 bases from J; bases unmatched to any gene: 12. The CDR3 loop spans 16 amino acids. The germline V gene has CDR1 SGHVS and CDR2 FNYEAQ. CDR3 loop: CASSFGSGQGFSEAFF. Here the CDR3 DNA reads TGTGCCAGCAGCTTTGGATCCGGACAGGGCTTTTCTGAAGCTTTCTTT.

This chain uses TRBV4-2 with TRBJ2-1; 10 bases map to TRBD2. Germline V gives CDR1 LGHNA, CDR2 YNFKEQ. The CDR3 covers 17 residues. The V segment lost 0 bases and the J segment 4 bases; nucleotides outside the gene matches: 6. As DNA, the CDR3 is TGTGCCAGCAGCCAAGAACCCCTAGCGGGAGTGTACAATGAGCAGTTCTTC. It specifies CASSQEPLAGVYNEQFF.

The V and J genes are TRBV19 and TRBJ2-7, with 11 bases that match TRBD1. CDR3 length: 15 amino acids. Looked up from germline, CDR1 is LNHDA and CDR2 is SQIVND (reference sequence). V lost 4 bases and J lost 4; bases outside the gene matches: 6. The CDR3 nucleotides are TGTGCCAGTAGTAGAGCCGGACAGGGGGCGTACGAGCAGTACTTC. Encoded protein: CASSRAGQGAYEQYF. Full variable domain (remainder filled in from reference TRBV19 and TRBJ2-7): DGGITQSPKYLFRKEGQNVTLSCEQNLNHDAMYWYRQDPGQGLRLIYYSQIVNDFQKGDIAEGYSVSREKKESFPLTVTSAQKNPTAFYLCASSRAGQGAYEQYFGPGTRLTVT.

This chain uses TRBV4-1 with TRBJ2-1, with D maybe TRBD1 (6 bases). The length of the CDR3 is 13 residues. V was pared by 0 bases and J by 9 bases, with 9 bases between. Germline V CDR1 and CDR2: MGHRA, YSYEKL. The CDR3 reads CASSQDRGGEQFF. CDR3 nucleotides: TGCGCCAGCAGCCAAGATAGAGGGGGTGAGCAGTTCTTC.

V usage is TRBV7-2 and J usage is TRBJ2-3; TRBD2 matches at 11 bases. CDR1 and CDR2 from the germline V gene are SGHTA and FQGNSA. The length of the CDR3 is 16 residues. The V segment lost 1 base and the J segment 2 bases; nucleotides outside the gene matches: 2. The CDR3 loop is CASSLGLAGPTDTQYF. The CDR3 DNA reads as TGTGCCAGCAGCTTAGGACTAGCGGGACCCACAGATACGCAGTATTTT. Looking up the rest from reference TRBV7-2 and TRBJ2-3 gives the full variable domain: GAGVSQSPSNKVTEKGKDVELRCDPISGHTALYWYRQSLGQGLEFLIYFQGNSAPDKSGLPSDRFSAERTGGSVSTLTIQRTQQEDSAVYLCASSLGLAGPTDTQYFGPGTRLTVL.

This chain uses TRBV2 with TRBJ1-6; 8 bases align to TRBD1. Trimming took 6 bases from V and 8 from J; bases not matched to a gene: 6. Germline values: CDR1 SNHLY, CDR2 FYNNEI. CDR3 length: 14 amino acids. This CDR3 is CASRGQVRDSPLHF. CDR3 bases: TGTGCCAGCAGGGGACAGGTTCGGGATTCACCCCTCCACTTT. The full variable domain, with the rest looked up from reference TRBV2 and TRBJ1-6, is EPEVTQTPSHQVTQMGQEVILRCVPISNHLYFYWYRQILGQKVEFLVSFYNNEISEKSEIFDDQFSVERPDGSNFTLKIRSTKLEDSAMYFCASRGQVRDSPLHFGNGTRLTVT.

This chain uses TRBV28 with TRBJ2-7, with D possibly being TRBD1 (5 bases). Trimming pared 5 bases from V and 3 bases from J, leaving 26 bases between. Germline loops: CDR1 MDHEN, CDR2 SYDVKM. There are 18 residues in the CDR3. The DNA for the CDR3 is TGTGCCAGCAGTCATAATAGCAAAGACAGACCTACCGGCTACGAGCAGTACTTC. Translating it yields CASSHNSKDRPTGYEQYF.

This chain connects TRBV4-1 to TRBJ2-1, with D possibly matching TRBD2 (6 bases). The V gene's germline CDR1 is MGHRA and CDR2 YSYEKL. With 0 bases removed from V and 4 bases from J, the gap between germline ends came to 10 bases. The CDR3 sequence is 15 residues long. CDR3 loop: CASSQEGSGYNEQFF. As DNA, the CDR3 is TGCGCCAGCAGCCAAGAAGGTAGCGGATACAATGAGCAGTTCTTC.

This chain uses TRBV6-4 with TRBJ2-7; the match to TRBD1 covers 8 bases. This CDR3 is 15 amino acids long. Looked up from germline, CDR1 is MRHNA and CDR2 is SNTAGT. V was clipped by 1 base and J by 6 bases; unmatched bases: 8. The CDR3 DNA reads TGTGCCAGCAGTGACTGGGACAGGCTTCTTCTCGAGCAGTACTTC. Translating gives CASSDWDRLLLEQYF.

CDR3 DNA: TGTGCCAGCTTGGGCAGTACGAACACTGAAGCTTTCTTT. Translated: CASLGSTNTEAFF. The chain combines TRBV6-1 with TRBJ1-1; D is unclear. Germline loops: CDR1 MNHNS, CDR2 SASEGT. This CDR3 contains 13 residues. V was cut by 8 bases and J by 1 base, with 11 bases left in between.